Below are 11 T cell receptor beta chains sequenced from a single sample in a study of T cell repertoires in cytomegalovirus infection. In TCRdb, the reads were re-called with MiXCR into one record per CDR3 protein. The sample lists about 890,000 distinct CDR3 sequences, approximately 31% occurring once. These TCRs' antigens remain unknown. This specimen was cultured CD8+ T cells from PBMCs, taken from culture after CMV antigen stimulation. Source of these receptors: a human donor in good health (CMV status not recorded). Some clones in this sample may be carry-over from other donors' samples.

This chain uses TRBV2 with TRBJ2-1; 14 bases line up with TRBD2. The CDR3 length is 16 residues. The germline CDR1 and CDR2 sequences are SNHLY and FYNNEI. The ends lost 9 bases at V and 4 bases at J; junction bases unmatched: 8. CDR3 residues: CASFGTSGGVYNEQFF. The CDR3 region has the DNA TGTGCCAGTTTCGGGACTAGCGGGGGAGTTTACAATGAGCAGTTCTTC.

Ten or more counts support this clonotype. The CDR3 coding sequence is TGTGCCAGCAGCTTGGGGGTATCCACTGAAGCTTTCTTT. Protein sequence: CASSLGVSTEAFF. This sequence joins TRBV7-9 and TRBJ1-1, with D perhaps TRBD1 (5 bases). Trimming took off 3 bases at V and 4 bases at J, with 9 bases between the two ends. The CDR3 covers 13 residues. Germline CDR1 SEHNR, CDR2 FQNEAQ (reference sequence).

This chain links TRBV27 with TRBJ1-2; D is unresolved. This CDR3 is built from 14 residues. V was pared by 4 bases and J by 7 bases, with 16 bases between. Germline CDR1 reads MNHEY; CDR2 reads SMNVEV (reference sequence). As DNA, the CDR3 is TGTGCCAGCAGTTCGATTATGGGGAATACTGGCTACACCTTC. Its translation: CASSSIMGNTGYTF.

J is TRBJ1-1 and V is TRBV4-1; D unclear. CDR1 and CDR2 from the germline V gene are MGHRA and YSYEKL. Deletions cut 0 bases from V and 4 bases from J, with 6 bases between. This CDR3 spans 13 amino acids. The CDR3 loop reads CASSQESATEAFF. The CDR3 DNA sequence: TGCGCCAGCAGCCAAGAGTCTGCCACTGAAGCTTTCTTT.

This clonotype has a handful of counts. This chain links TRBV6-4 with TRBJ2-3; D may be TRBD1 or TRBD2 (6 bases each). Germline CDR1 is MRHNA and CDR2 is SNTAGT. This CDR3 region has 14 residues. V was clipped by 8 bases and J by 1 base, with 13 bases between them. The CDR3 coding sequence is TGTGCCAGCGCGACTAGGGGGGGCACAGATACGCAGTATTTT. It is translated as CASATRGGTDTQYF.

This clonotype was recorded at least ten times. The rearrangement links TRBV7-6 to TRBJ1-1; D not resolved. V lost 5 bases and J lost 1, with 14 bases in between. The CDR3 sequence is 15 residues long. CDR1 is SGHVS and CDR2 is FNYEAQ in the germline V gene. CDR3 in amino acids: CASSLNEGSNTEAFF. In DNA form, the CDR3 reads TGTGCCAGCAGCCTAAATGAGGGCTCGAACACTGAAGCTTTCTTT.

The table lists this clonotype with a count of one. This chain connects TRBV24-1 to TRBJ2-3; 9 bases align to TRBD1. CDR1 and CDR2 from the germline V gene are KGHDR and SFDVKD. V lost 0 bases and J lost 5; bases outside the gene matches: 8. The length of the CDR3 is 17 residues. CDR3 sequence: CATSDLATGGLGDTQYF. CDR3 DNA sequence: TGTGCCACCAGTGATTTGGCGACAGGGGGTTTAGGAGATACGCAGTATTTT.

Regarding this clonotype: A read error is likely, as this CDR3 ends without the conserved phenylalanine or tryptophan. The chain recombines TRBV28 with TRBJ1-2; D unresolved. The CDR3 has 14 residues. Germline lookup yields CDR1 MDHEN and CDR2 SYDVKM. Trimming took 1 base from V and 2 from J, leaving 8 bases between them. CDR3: CASSLYGVNYGYTL. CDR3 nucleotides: TGTGCCAGCAGTTTATACGGGGTGAACTATGGCTACACCCTC.

In DNA form, the CDR3 reads TGTGCCATTCGGACACGCCAATACAATGAGCAGTTCTTC. This sequence encodes CAIRTRQYNEQFF. This chain links TRBV10-3 with TRBJ2-1; weak D call: TRBD1 (5 bases). Trimming stripped 9 bases from V and 4 bases from J, with 13 bases between. This CDR3 is built from 13 residues. Germline V gene lookup returns CDR1 ENHRY and CDR2 SYGVKD.

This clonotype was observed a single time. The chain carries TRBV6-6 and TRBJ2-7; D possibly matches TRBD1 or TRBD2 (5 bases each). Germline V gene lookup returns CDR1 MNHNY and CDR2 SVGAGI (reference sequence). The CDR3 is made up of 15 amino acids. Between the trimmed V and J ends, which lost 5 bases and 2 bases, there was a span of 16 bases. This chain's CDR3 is CASSDPRDPTYEQYV. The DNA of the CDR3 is TGTGCCAGCAGTGACCCCCGGGACCCAACCTACGAGCAGTACGTC.

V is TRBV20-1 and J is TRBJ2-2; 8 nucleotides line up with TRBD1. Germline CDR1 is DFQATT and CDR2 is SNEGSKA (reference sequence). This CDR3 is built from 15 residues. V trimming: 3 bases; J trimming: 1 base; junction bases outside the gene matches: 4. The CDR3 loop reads CSARGGQGNTGELFF. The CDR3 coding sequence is TGCAGTGCTAGGGGAGGACAGGGGAACACCGGGGAGCTGTTTTTT.